This T cell receptor beta chain was found in a study of blood T cell repertoires in COVID-19. Study-wide background: COVID-19 samples, acute and convalescent, were from the United States, Italy and Spain. Sources were T cells, B-cell-depleted T cells, or PBMCs; the material itself was cDNA or gDNA.

Original analysis: Reference gene primer amplification gave nucleated cell count estimates. Produced via immunoSEQ multiplex PCR; TCRdb's table is partial and in-frame only. The V and J calls and the clone size are those of that table, but D and trimming were determined from the DNA. This sample has around 270,000 clones, with under 90% found just once. The germline V and J ends were trimmed by 0 bases and 5 bases, with 12 bases remaining between them. The CDR3 is 15 amino acids. Germline V lookup: CDR1 SGHRS, CDR2 YFSETQ. This chain uses TRBV5-1 with TRBJ2-1; D is undetermined. The source is a man in his 60s with acute or convalescent COVID-19. What was sequenced was peripheral blood. The CDR3 sequence is CASSLAPSLNNEQFF. CDR3 sequence (DNA): TGCGCCAGCAGCTTGGCCCCCTCACTGAACAATGAGCAGTTCTTC.